This T cell receptor (beta chain) was captured in a study of graft-versus-host responses after intestinal transplantation. At the level of the study: Recipients received multivisceral, liver-intestinal, or isolated intestinal transplants. After anti-thymocyte globulin induction, recipients took tacrolimus and steroids for around three years.

A remark on this clone: Its matching antigen is unknown.

The CDR3 loop spans 17 amino acids. Some clones are missing from TCRdb's copy, which holds only in-frame ones; the method was immunoSEQ multiplex PCR. The data show 950 to 1,500 clones, with 83% seen just once and approximately 7.5% held by the top ten. Whole-study results and caveats: Recipient bone marrow held GvH clones, some seen earlier in ileum or blood. High graft-versus-host to host-versus-graft clonal ratios were seen in allografts of patients with graft-donor T cell macrochimerism.

Sequenced here: PBMCs, sampled 7 days after intestinal transplantation. The chain employs TRBV21-1 and TRBJ2-3; the D call TRBD1 from the table was never checked on the DNA. TRBV21-1 is given as a pseudogene. The receptor was isolated from a human patient who received an intestinal transplant, so some T cells may come from the graft donor. CDR3 sequence (DNA): TGTGCCAGCAGCAAAGTAAAGACCGGGACAGTCGCAGATACGCAGTATTTT. It is translated as CASSKVKTGTVADTQYF.